The 16 T cell receptor beta chains below come from one sample, sequenced in a study of post-analysis software for immune sequencing data. Findings and limits, study-wide: TRBV segments more frequent in patients than in controls numbered five and included TRBV5-6, TRBV5-1 and TRBV20-1.

Incorporated into the TCR beta cDNA libraries were unique molecular identifiers, which served to reduce PCR and sequencing biases. TCRdb re-called the PCR reads with MiXCR, one entry per CDR3 protein. The table has hundreds of thousands of distinct CDR3 sequences, 55% to 60% seen once. No cognate antigen is known for these TCRs. The specimen sequenced was blood. The receptors were gathered from a girl aged 2-9 years with multiple sclerosis.

The chain combines TRBV20-1 with TRBJ1-5; D is undetermined. Germline V CDR1 and CDR2: DFQATT, SNEGSKA (reference sequence). The CDR3 runs 13 residues. Trimming left V 1 base short and J 3 bases short, with 7 bases between. CDR3: CSARGVANQPQHF. CDR3 in DNA: TGCAGTGCTAGAGGGGTTGCCAATCAGCCCCAGCATTTT.

The chain carries TRBV6-1 and TRBJ1-5; 12 bases match TRBD1. This CDR3 has 16 residues. Germline CDR1 MNHNS, CDR2 SASEGT. The trim removed 7 bases at V and 7 bases at J, leaving 11 bases unmatched. The CDR3: CASNNPGQGAGQPQHF. Here the CDR3 DNA reads TGTGCCAGCAATAACCCGGGACAGGGGGCGGGACAGCCCCAGCATTTT.

The chain joins TRBV29-1 to TRBJ2-3; the D is unclear. The CDR3 covers 14 residues. Germline V gives CDR1 SQVTM, CDR2 ANQGSEA. Trimming removed 3 bases from V and 1 base from J, with 11 bases in between. CDR3 nucleotides: TGCAGCGTTGAGGGCCCCCTTCGCACAGATACGCAGTATTTT. Protein: CSVEGPLRTDTQYF.

V and J are TRBV12-3 or TRBV12-4 and TRBJ1-1; D perhaps matches TRBD1 (6 bases). This CDR3 has 16 residues. Trimming took 6 bases from V and 1 from J, leaving 18 bases between them. The CDR3 DNA sequence: TGTGCCAGCAGCTACCTGCCGGGACATAGGAACACTGAAGCTTTCTTT. Amino acids: CASSYLPGHRNTEAFF.

This CDR3 reads CASSYGTSGVQETQYF. CDR3 bases: TGTGCCAGCAGTTATGGGACTAGCGGAGTCCAAGAGACCCAGTACTTC. The gene calls are TRBV6-2 or TRBV6-3 and TRBJ2-5; 11 bases align to TRBD2. V gave up 3 bases and J gave up 1 base; unmatched junction bases: 4. The CDR3 is made up of 16 amino acids. The germline CDR1 and CDR2 sequences are MNHEY and SVGEGT.

This sequence joins TRBV3-1 and TRBJ1-1; D is ambiguous. CDR1 and CDR2 from the germline V gene are LGHDT and YNNKEL (reference sequence). This CDR3 is 15 amino acids long. With 4 bases removed from V and 4 bases from J, the gap between germline ends came to 16 bases. DNA for the CDR3: TGTGCCAGCAGCCCCACACATGGCGGGCGCACTGAAGCTTTCTTT. It translates to CASSPTHGGRTEAFF.

A word on this clonotype: Compared with germline, one end of the junction differs, possibly owing to a read error. The gene calls are TRBV20-1 and TRBJ2-1, with D uncertain. CDR3 size: 14 residues. The germline CDR1 and CDR2 sequences are DFQATT and SNEGSKA (reference sequence). The CDR3 nucleotides are TGCAGTGCTAGAGATCCGCTAGAACGCAATGAGCAGGTCTTC. It is translated as CSARDPLERNEQVF.

The CDR3 here is CATSDLPKHPGPPSGEQFF. The CDR3 DNA follows: TGTGCCACCAGTGACCTCCCTAAGCACCCGGGACCACCCAGTGGTGAGCAGTTCTTC. V gene TRBV24-1 combines with J gene TRBJ2-1; D could derive from TRBD1 or TRBD2 (5 bases each). The V gene lost 4 bases and the J gene lost 9 bases, with 30 bases spanning the gap. The CDR3 has 19 amino acids. Looked up from germline, CDR1 is KGHDR and CDR2 is SFDVKD.

The rearrangement uses TRBV9 and TRBJ2-1, with 9 bases aligning to TRBD2. The ends lost 2 bases at V and 7 bases at J; junction bases unmatched: 13. The CDR3 has 17 residues. CDR1 SGDLS and CDR2 YYNGEE come from the germline V gene. The CDR3 spells CASSVDPLAGVLNEQFF. CDR3 bases: TGTGCCAGCAGCGTTGACCCCTTAGCGGGAGTTTTAAATGAGCAGTTCTTC.

The rearrangement joins TRBV27 to TRBJ2-6, with TRBD1 identical over 7 bases. The CDR3 sequence is 17 residues long. Germline V lookup: CDR1 MNHEY, CDR2 SMNVEV (reference sequence). Losses at the gene ends were 5 bases for V and 2 bases for J; bases not matched to a gene: 9. In nucleotides, the CDR3 is TGTGCCAGCAGTCCGGACAGGCCCCTGGCTGGGGCCAACGTCCTGACTTTC. Protein sequence: CASSPDRPLAGANVLTF.

The V and J genes are TRBV11-2 and TRBJ2-1; D gene unclear. V was shortened by 2 bases and J by 0 bases, with 11 bases between the two germline ends. The CDR3 consists of 16 residues. Per germline, CDR1 SGHAT and CDR2 FQNNGV. CDR3 region: CASSLIAGLSYNEQFF. Written as DNA, the CDR3 is TGTGCCAGCAGCTTAATAGCAGGCCTCTCCTACAATGAGCAGTTCTTC.

Concerning this clonotype itself: The junction shows a germline mismatch at one end, possibly a read error. The chain recombines TRBV4-1 with TRBJ2-5; a weak D match, TRBD2 (5 bases). The CDR3 is made up of 15 amino acids. Germline CDR1 is MGHRA and CDR2 is YSYEKL. The CDR3 coding sequence is TGCGCCGGCAGCCAAGATTGGGTCTCGGGGGAGACCCAGTACTTC. The encoded protein is CAGSQDWVSGETQYF.

The genes are TRBV7-9 and TRBJ1-2; D gene uncertain. Between the trimmed V and J ends, which lost 1 base and 3 bases, there was a span of 9 bases. In germline, CDR1 is SEHNR, CDR2 FQNEAQ (reference sequence). The CDR3 runs to 14 residues. The CDR3 bases are TGTGCCAGCAGCTTAGGTGTGGCGTACTATGGCTACACCTTC. Protein sequence: CASSLGVAYYGYTF.

The V and J genes are TRBV9 and TRBJ2-2; 8 bases map to TRBD2. The CDR3 is 15 amino acids. Trimming at V came to 4 bases and at J to 5 bases, leaving 7 bases not matched to a gene. The V gene's germline CDR1 is SGDLS and CDR2 YYNGEE. In nucleotides, the CDR3 is TGTGCCAGCAGCACAACGGGACTAGATACCGGGGAGCTGTTTTTT. As protein: CASSTTGLDTGELFF.

J is TRBJ1-1 and V is TRBV18; D gene ambiguous. This CDR3 comprises 15 residues. Trimming left V 0 bases short and J 1 base short, with 9 bases between. Germline V lookup: CDR1 KGHSH, CDR2 LQKENI. In DNA, the CDR3 is TGTGCCAGCTCACCACCCCGGGTTCAGAACACTGAAGCTTTCTTT. Translated: CASSPPRVQNTEAFF.

Only a few counts were recorded for this clonotype. The rearrangement uses TRBV6-5 and TRBJ1-1; D unresolved. Germline V gene data show CDR1 as MNHEY and CDR2 as SVGAGI. V lost 6 bases and J lost 1, with 18 bases in between. CDR3 size: 16 residues. The CDR3 region is CASSFSLGSGNTEAFF. The CDR3 bases are TGTGCCAGCAGCTTCTCCCTAGGAAGTGGGAACACTGAAGCTTTCTTT.